The source of this T cell receptor (beta chain) is a study of sequential checkpoint blockade in melanoma (dated by TCRdb to between 2019 and 2020). Broadly, across the study: In a 1:1 randomization, patients received either first-line nivolumab then ipilimumab (arm A) or ipilimumab then nivolumab (arm B). Maintenance nivolumab came after each of the two trial sequences. General conclusions and limits of the study: Larger, independent patient cohorts are needed to validate the response-prediction model that combines TCR metrics and mutation burden.

Points on this clone: Its antigen is currently not known. No per-base quality is available; no much larger clone lies one base away.

The immunoSEQ Assay was used to immunosequence TCRbeta CDR3 regions from genomic DNA. Before high-throughput sequencing, the genomic DNA was amplified using bias-controlled multiplex PCR. The published analysis was carried out like this. To quantify the absolute abundance of each unique TCRbeta CDR3 region, the sequences were collapsed and filtered. Clonality, defined as 1 minus Pielou's evenness, was calculated using only productive rearrangements. A previously published method was used to identify clones whose frequencies were significantly greater in on-treatment samples than in baseline samples. TCRdb provides this immuneACCESS table in a form limited to in-frame rearrangements. Some clones are lacking; in checked studies, under half of them reflect an unresolved V gene, and why the rest are absent is not known. The V and J calls and clone size are taken from that table; D and trimming were inferred from the DNA. For this sample the table gives about 26,000 clones, of which roughly 80% were detected only once. The ten largest clones add up to 22% of the sample.

The label giving this sample's treatment or condition can be read as: randomized to nivolumab then ipilimumab (arm A) or the reverse (arm B). None of the trial patients had been given prior DNA-damaging chemotherapy. On a FACS Aria II flow cytometer, live CD3+CD8+ cells that were negative for CD19 and CD56 were sorted from thawed PBMCs. CheckMate 064, a randomized, open-label phase II trial of sequential checkpoint blockade, was the source of the samples, all of which came from patients with melanoma. Peripheral blood mononuclear cells were collected by leukapheresis, purified with Ficoll-Paque, and frozen in human serum with approximately 10% DMSO. Immediately after sorting, the purity of the sorted blood CD3+CD8+ cells was confirmed to be >98%, and DNA was then extracted. Including the terminal cysteine and phenylalanine, the CDR3 comprises 14 residues. This entry keeps only the CDR3 DNA: 42 bases, framed from base 1. CDR1 and CDR2, looked up from the germline V gene, are SGHTA and FQGTGA. Relative to germline, V is 2 bases shorter and J is 4 bases shorter, with 8 bases between their ends.

Recombination joined TRBV7-3 with TRBJ2-2, and perhaps TRBD2 as D gene, on 5 matching bases. The source material was CD8+ T cells sorted from blood (inferred from file names), sampled from a patient given nivolumab and ipilimumab in sequence. The clonotype was recovered from a human donor with melanoma. For the CDR3, the sequence is CASSLGGGTGELFF. The sequenced DNA is TGTGCCAGCAGCTTAGGTGGAGGCACCGGGGAGCTGTTTTTT.